Listed below are T cell receptor beta chains from one sample, sequenced in a study of blood T cells in healthy people across ages. TCRdb re-called the 5' RACE reads with MiXCR, one entry per CDR3 protein. The table lists almost 800,000 distinct CDR3 sequences, 58% of them singletons, with approximately 23% in the top ten. What was sequenced was blood. The origin of the receptors is a man aged 25-45 years in good health. The CDR3 runs from the conserved cysteine through the conserved F or W. A D gene is named only where the DNA matches it firmly. Rows give clone size only sometimes, using once, few, many, or a class for an expanded clone.

>few|TRBV7-9|TRBJ2-7|TRBD2
CASSLSSGEGLYEQYF
TGTGCCAGCAGCTTGTCGTCGGGGGAGGGCCTCTACGAGCAGTACTTC
>-|TRBV5-1|TRBJ2-5|-
CASSQVGGSETQYF
TGCGCCAGCAGTCAGGTTGGGGGCTCTGAGACCCAGTACTTC
>-|TRBV10-3|TRBJ2-7|TRBD2
CAISGPGLGTYEQYF
TGTGCCATCAGTGGTCCGGGACTAGGGACCTACGAGCAGTACTTC
>once|TRBV6-6|TRBJ2-7|-
CASSDKIYEQYF
TGTGCCAGCAGCGACAAGATCTACGAGCAGTACTTC
>-|TRBV6-6|TRBJ2-5|-
CASSRDGRETQYF
TGTGCCAGCAGTAGGGACGGACGAGAGACCCAGTACTTC
>-|TRBV20-1|TRBJ1-1|-
CSAGRGNTEAFF
TGCAGTGCCGGGCGTGGGAACACTGAAGCTTTCTTT
>-|TRBV28|TRBJ2-5|-
CASSRGTVKTQYF
TGTGCCAGCAGTCGCGGGACAGTAAAGACCCAGTACTTC
>-|TRBV6-1|TRBJ2-2|-
CASSEEVSGELFF
TGTGCCAGCAGTGAAGAGGTTTCCGGGGAGCTGTTTTTT
>-|TRBV2|TRBJ2-7|TRBD1
CASSETGRVYEQYF
TGTGCCAGCAGTGAGACAGGGCGCGTCTACGAGCAGTACTTC
>-|TRBV6-5|TRBJ2-3|-
CASSNGQGADTQYF
TGTGCCAGCTCAAACGGCCAGGGAGCAGATACGCAGTATTTT
>-|TRBV20-1|TRBJ1-5|-
CSARDTGRVSREHF
TGCAGTGCTAGAGATACGGGGAGGGTTAGTCGGGAGCATTTT
>many|TRBV28|TRBJ2-7|-
CASSPGSDYEQYF
TGTGCCAGCAGTCCCGGAAGCGACTACGAGCAGTACTTC
>-|TRBV7-2|TRBJ2-7|-
CASSLGVGRSEQYF
TGTGCCAGCAGCTTAGGAGTAGGGCGGAGCGAGCAGTACTTC
>few|TRBV5-1|TRBJ2-7|-
CASSYKDLENEQYF
TGCGCCAGCAGCTACAAGGATCTCGAGAACGAGCAGTACTTC
>-|TRBV7-3|TRBJ2-1|TRBD1
CASSGTGGSYNEQFF
TGTGCCAGCAGCGGGACAGGAGGCTCCTACAATGAGCAGTTCTTC
>-|TRBV7-2|TRBJ2-5|-
CASSLVWGGETQYF
TGTGCCAGCAGCTTAGTATGGGGTGGTGAGACCCAGTACTTC
>few|TRBV27|TRBJ2-7|TRBD2
CASSPSLADYSYEQYF
TGTGCCAGCAGTCCGTCACTAGCGGACTACTCCTACGAGCAGTACTTC
>-|TRBV14|TRBJ2-1|TRBD2
CASSQLKGGRGDNEQFF
TGTGCCAGCAGCCAGTTAAAAGGCGGGAGAGGTGACAATGAGCAGTTCTTC
>-|TRBV7-2|TRBJ2-1|-
CAGSFRRMDNEQFF
TGTGCCGGCAGCTTTAGAAGAATGGACAATGAGCAGTTCTTC
>-|TRBV13|TRBJ2-7|-
CASSLYGTSYEQYF
TGTGCCAGCAGCTTATATGGTACCTCCTACGAGCAGTACTTC
>few|TRBV4-3|TRBJ2-1|-
CASSQRRSDEQFF
TGCGCCAGCAGCCAACGAAGATCCGATGAGCAGTTCTTC
>few|TRBV7-2|TRBJ2-3|TRBD2
CASSLGGLAGFTDTQYF
TGTGCCAGCAGCTTAGGGGGACTAGCGGGGTTCACAGATACGCAGTATTTT
>few|TRBV14|TRBJ2-1|-
CASSQNLLSEQFF
TGTGCCAGCAGCCAAAACTTACTCTCTGAGCAGTTCTTC
>-|TRBV12-3/TRBV12-4|TRBJ2-5|TRBD1
CASRSRTGQAETQYF
TGTGCCAGCCGTTCCCGGACGGGACAGGCGGAGACCCAGTACTTC
>-|TRBV16|TRBJ2-1|-
CASSQWGTLKDEQFF
TGTGCCAGCAGCCAATGGGGGACATTAAAGGATGAGCAGTTCTTC
>-|TRBV5-1|TRBJ2-5|-
CASSFSPEETQYF
TGCGCCAGCAGCTTCTCGCCAGAAGAGACCCAGTACTTC
>-|TRBV29-1|TRBJ1-2|TRBD1
CSVEDRAQGYGYTF
TGCAGCGTTGAAGATCGAGCACAGGGGTATGGCTACACCTTC
>once|TRBV20-1|TRBJ2-3|TRBD2
CSASEARLAGRAQYF
TGCAGTGCTAGCGAGGCAAGACTAGCGGGAAGGGCGCAGTATTTT
>-|TRBV5-1|TRBJ2-5|-
CASSLAVWGLETQYF
TGCGCCAGCAGCTTGGCCGTTTGGGGGTTGGAGACCCAGTACTTC
>-|TRBV7-3|TRBJ2-1|TRBD1
CASSQPGGNYNEQFF
TGTGCCAGCAGCCAGCCAGGGGGCAACTACAATGAGCAGTTCTTC
>-|TRBV28|TRBJ2-5|-
CASSIGPSSGVREETQYF
TGTGCCAGCAGTATTGGTCCCTCTTCCGGGGTTAGGGAAGAGACCCAGTACTTC
>-|TRBV7-4|TRBJ2-7|TRBD2
CASSLRVGTSVPYEQYF
TGTGCCAGCAGCTTACGTGTAGGGACTAGCGTACCCTACGAGCAGTACTTC
>-|TRBV7-9|TRBJ2-1|TRBD1
CVSSSNRGRFDEQFF
TGTGTCAGCAGCTCAAACAGGGGGCGGTTTGATGAGCAGTTCTTC
>-|TRBV12-3/TRBV12-4|TRBJ1-6|-
CASSARIPGSSPLHF
TGTGCCAGCAGTGCGAGAATCCCCGGAAGCTCGCCCCTCCACTTT
>-|TRBV5-1|TRBJ2-5|TRBD2
CASSSRTSGGAKETQYF
TGCGCCAGCAGCTCGAGGACTAGCGGGGGGGCTAAAGAGACCCAGTACTTC
>-|TRBV29-1|TRBJ1-1|-
CSVDVLGTEAFF
TGCAGCGTTGATGTCTTGGGCACTGAAGCTTTCTTT
>-|TRBV29-1|TRBJ2-5|TRBD1
CSVDRQGARETQYF
TGCAGCGTTGATCGACAGGGGGCGCGAGAGACCCAGTACTTC
>-|TRBV7-2|TRBJ2-3|-
CASSRTAPGAWDTQYF
TGTGCCAGCAGCCGCACCGCCCCGGGGGCTTGGGATACGCAGTATTTT
>once|TRBV6-2/TRBV6-3|TRBJ1-2|-
CASRMSGTLANYGYTF
TGTGCCAGCAGGATGTCCGGGACGCTAGCTAACTATGGCTACACCTTC
>-|TRBV7-7|TRBJ2-7|TRBD2
CASSQGLGGSYEQYF
TGTGCCAGCAGCCAGGGACTAGGCGGGAGCTACGAGCAGTACTTC
>-|TRBV28|TRBJ2-6|-
CASFSLDGENRSGANVLTF
TGTGCCAGCTTCTCCCTGGACGGGGAGAATCGCTCTGGGGCCAACGTCCTGACTTTC
>-|TRBV6-5|TRBJ1-2|-
CASSQGGSYGYTF
TGTGCCAGCAGTCAGGGAGGATCCTATGGCTACACCTTC
>-|TRBV27|TRBJ2-3|-
CAILTVGVGGRLVTQYF
TGTGCCATCCTTACAGTCGGAGTCGGTGGGAGGCTCGTTACGCAGTATTTT
>-|TRBV6-2/TRBV6-3|TRBJ2-7|TRBD1
CASSHGSTGDPYEQYF
TGTGCCAGCAGTCACGGATCTACAGGGGACCCCTACGAGCAGTACTTC
>-|TRBV5-1|TRBJ2-5|-
CASRGGTVEQYF
TGCGCCAGCAGGGGCGGGACGGTTGAGCAGTACTTC
>-|TRBV9|TRBJ2-5|-
CASSVAGVGGTQYF
TGTGCCAGCAGCGTAGCGGGAGTTGGGGGGACCCAGTACTTC
>-|TRBV6-5|TRBJ1-1|TRBD1
CASSYRGFSTEAFF
TGTGCCAGCAGCTACAGGGGATTTAGCACTGAAGCTTTCTTT
>-|TRBV7-2|TRBJ2-6|TRBD1
CASSSNQGGQQTF
TGTGCCAGCAGCTCAAACCAAGGGGGACAGCAGACTTTC
>few|TRBV5-5|TRBJ2-3|-
CASSLEGTADTQYF
TGTGCCAGCAGCTTGGAAGGAACCGCAGATACGCAGTATTTT
>-|TRBV20-1|TRBJ1-6|-
CSARVPGGANSPLHF
TGCAGTGCTAGAGTCCCGGGGGGTGCTAATTCACCCCTCCACTTT
>few|TRBV10-3|TRBJ1-2|-
CAISGDLLGWDGYTF
TGTGCCATCAGCGGCGACCTCCTCGGGTGGGATGGCTACACCTTC
>few|TRBV7-2|TRBJ2-3|TRBD2
CASSYAGLADTDTQYF
TGTGCCAGCAGCTATGCGGGGCTAGCGGACACAGATACGCAGTATTTT
>-|TRBV2|TRBJ2-2|-
CASTAAPEGTGELFF
TGTGCCAGCACCGCCGCACCGGAGGGGACCGGGGAGCTGTTTTTT
>-|TRBV5-1|TRBJ2-7|-
CASSLSGEYEQYF
TGCGCCAGCAGCTTGTCGGGAGAATACGAGCAGTACTTC
>-|TRBV7-2|TRBJ1-1|-
CASSFPGMNTEAFF
TGTGCCAGCAGCTTCCCGGGTATGAACACTGAAGCTTTCTTT
>few|TRBV14|TRBJ2-1|-
CASRWGAVTEQFF
TGTGCCAGCAGATGGGGGGCAGTGACTGAGCAGTTCTTC
>-|TRBV20-1|TRBJ2-1|TRBD1
CSAPRGDRGQSSYNEQFF
TGCAGTGCTCCCCGTGGGGACAGGGGACAAAGCTCCTACAATGAGCAGTTCTTC